These 28 T cell receptor beta chains share one sample of origin, sequenced in a study. TCRdb keeps only in-frame clones here, not all; method: immunoSEQ multiplex PCR. The sample records 55,000 to 70,000 clones, 85% to 95% being singletons. Sequencing was carried out using PBMCs. The source is a man between 35 and 55 years old with rheumatoid arthritis.

The CDR3 is CASSSTPGQGAYEQYF. In DNA, the CDR3 is TGTGCCAGCAGTAGCACACCGGGACAGGGGGCTTACGAGCAGTACTTC. The rearrangement joins TRBV6-6 to TRBJ2-7, with TRBD1 matching 12 bases. The CDR3 length is 16 residues. V lost 5 bases to trimming and J lost 4 bases; unmatched junction nucleotides: 9. Germline values: CDR1 MNHNY, CDR2 SVGAGI (reference sequence).

The rearrangement links TRBV5-1 to TRBJ2-2; 8 bases fit TRBD2. The V gene end was trimmed by 4 bases and the J gene end by 5 bases; junction bases not matched to a gene: 4. Germline CDR1 and CDR2: SGHRS and YFSETQ. The CDR3 extends over 14 amino acids. CDR3 loop: CASSMASGTGELFF. CDR3 sequence (DNA): TGCGCCAGCAGCATGGCTAGCGGGACCGGGGAGCTGTTTTTT.

This chain links TRBV6-5 with TRBJ1-4; 7 bases match TRBD1. With V trimmed by 6 bases and J by 10 bases, 11 bases remained unmatched. This CDR3 is built from 14 residues. Germline values: CDR1 MNHEY, CDR2 SVGAGI. CDR3 sequence: CASRGTVDHGKLFF. The CDR3 nucleotides are TGTGCCAGCAGAGGGACAGTGGACCACGGAAAACTGTTTTTT.

V and J are TRBV18 and TRBJ1-4; 7 bases fit TRBD1. This CDR3 has 16 amino acids. With V trimmed by 1 base and J by 0 bases, 2 bases remained unmatched. Germline assignment: CDR1 KGHSH and CDR2 LQKENI. Here the CDR3 reads CASSPRDSATNEKLFF. The CDR3 nucleotides are TGTGCCAGCTCACCACGGGACAGCGCAACTAATGAAAAACTGTTTTTT.

This sequence joins TRBV9 and TRBJ1-1; no clear D. The CDR3 extends over 14 amino acids. Trimming stripped 1 base from V and 5 bases from J, with 12 bases between. The germline V gene has CDR1 SGDLS and CDR2 YYNGEE. The CDR3 DNA follows: TGTGCCAGCAGCGTATCATGGGGTGGGACTGAAGCTTTCTTT. Protein product: CASSVSWGGTEAFF.

This chain uses TRBV30 with TRBJ1-2; D is ambiguous. V was trimmed by 2 bases and J by 4 bases, leaving 11 bases between them. The CDR3 contains 13 residues. The germline V gene encodes CDR1 GTSNPN and CDR2 SVGIG (reference sequence). This chain's CDR3 is CAWSLNSLYGYTF. In DNA form, the CDR3 reads TGTGCCTGGAGTCTAAACAGCCTCTATGGCTACACCTTC.

This clone has only one observation. The rearrangement joins TRBV28 to TRBJ2-1; 7 bases match TRBD2. Germline V lookup: CDR1 MDHEN, CDR2 SYDVKM. The CDR3 sequence is 14 residues long. After removal of 3 bases from V and 8 bases from J, the junction contained 7 bases not matched to a gene. Here the CDR3 DNA reads TGTGCCAGCAGTTTTTTACTAGCGCGGCATGAGCAGTTCTTC. Translating it yields CASSFLLARHEQFF.

The V and J genes are TRBV10-3 and TRBJ1-5, with D perhaps matching TRBD1 (5 bases). V gave up 6 bases and J gave up 9 bases, with 15 bases separating them. CDR3 length equals 13 residues. CDR1 is ENHRY, CDR2 SYGVKD, per germline. Here the CDR3 DNA reads TGTGCCATCAGGCGGGGGGAGTCGGGGCCCCAGCATTTT. This translates into CAIRRGESGPQHF.

This sequence joins TRBV7-8 and TRBJ1-5; D ambiguous. This CDR3 spans 15 amino acids. V was clipped by 4 bases and J by 6 bases, with 16 bases between them. CDR1 is SGHVS, CDR2 FQNEAQ, per germline. CDR3 sequence (DNA): TGTGCCAGCAGCTCCGAAGGAGGGTTGGGTCAGCCCCAGCATTTT. Translating gives CASSSEGGLGQPQHF.

This clone has only one observation. This chain uses TRBV27 with TRBJ1-1; D remains unclear. Germline CDR1 reads MNHEY; CDR2 reads SMNVEV (reference sequence). V lost 4 bases and J 1 base, leaving 7 bases between the germline ends. This CDR3 contains 13 residues. The CDR3 sequence: CASSYDRNTEAFF. The CDR3 DNA reads TGTGCCAGCAGTTACGACCGGAACACTGAAGCTTTCTTT.

The chain employs TRBV7-6 and TRBJ1-3; D may be TRBD1 (5 bases). In germline, CDR1 is SGHVS, CDR2 FNYEAQ. Trimming removed 5 bases at V and 1 base at J, with 15 bases between. The CDR3 totals 16 residues. CDR3 sequence: CASSPGPGFSGNTIYF. CDR3 sequence (DNA): TGTGCCAGCAGCCCGGGACCGGGATTTTCTGGAAACACCATATATTTT. The whole variable domain, filled in from reference TRBV7-6 and TRBJ1-3, reads GAGVSQSPRYKVTKRGQDVALRCDPISGHVSLYWYRQALGQGPEFLTYFNYEAQQDKSGLPNDRFSAERPEGSISTLTIQRTEQRDSAMYRCASSPGPGFSGNTIYFGEGSWLTVV.

The V call is TRBV14, the J call TRBJ2-1; 8 positions match TRBD1. Trimming removed 1 base from V and 7 bases from J; junction bases left unmatched: 12. CDR1 is SGHDN, CDR2 FVKESK, per germline. CDR3 length: 17 residues. CDR3 coding DNA: TGTGCCAGCAGCCAAGGACAGGGGTATAATCTGGGGAATGAGCAGTTCTTC. As protein: CASSQGQGYNLGNEQFF.

V and J are TRBV6-5 and TRBJ2-1; no clear D gene. The CDR3 length is 13 residues. From germline, CDR1 is MNHEY and CDR2 SVGAGI. V was shortened by 5 bases and J by 5 bases, with 10 bases between the two germline ends. CDR3 protein: CASSTRLNNEQFF. The CDR3 DNA reads as TGTGCCAGCAGTACGAGGCTTAACAATGAGCAGTTCTTC.

V and J are TRBV5-4 and TRBJ2-1, with 11 bases matching TRBD2. The CDR3 totals 16 residues. Looked up from germline, CDR1 is SGHNT and CDR2 is YYREEE (reference sequence). J was trimmed by 2 bases and V by 3 bases; bases with no gene match: 4. This CDR3 reads CASSSLAGGAYNEQFF. Written as DNA, the CDR3 is TGTGCCAGCAGCTCCCTAGCGGGGGGCGCCTACAATGAGCAGTTCTTC. Full variable domain (rest looked up from reference TRBV5-4 and TRBJ2-1): ETGVTQSPTHLIKTRGQQVTLRCSSQSGHNTVSWYQQALGQGPQFIFQYYREEENGRGNFPPRFSGLQFPNYSSELNVNALELDDSALYLCASSSLAGGAYNEQFFGPGTRLTVL.

This clone was recorded once. In DNA form, the CDR3 reads TGTGCCATCAGTGAAAGACAGATTGGTTACGAGCAGTACTTC. Protein: CAISERQIGYEQYF. The chain uses TRBV10-3 and TRBJ2-7, with D possibly matching TRBD1 (5 bases). V lost 3 bases and J lost 4, with 13 bases in between. This CDR3 contains 14 residues. Germline V gene sequence: CDR1 ENHRY, CDR2 SYGVKD.

The genes are TRBV3-1 (or the pseudogene TRBV3-2) and TRBJ2-1, with D perhaps TRBD2 (6 bases). With 4 bases removed from V and 2 bases from J, the gap between germline ends came to 9 bases. The CDR3 runs 14 residues. Germline V gene lookup returns CDR1 LGHDT and CDR2 YNNKEL (reference sequence). CDR3 in amino acids: CASSPPSAYNEQFF. The CDR3 DNA sequence: TGTGCCAGCAGCCCCCCTAGCGCCTACAATGAGCAGTTCTTC.

The V gene is TRBV10-3, the J gene TRBJ2-1; 14 positions match TRBD2. V dropped 6 bases and J dropped 3; count of bases not matched to a gene: 7. In germline, CDR1 is ENHRY, CDR2 SYGVKD. This CDR3 region has 17 residues. DNA of the CDR3: TGTGCCATCAGCGCCGGGACTAGCGGGAGTGGCTACAATGAGCAGTTCTTC. The encoded protein is CAISAGTSGSGYNEQFF.

This clone was observed a single time. The gene calls are TRBV19 and TRBJ2-6; D is undetermined. There are 17 residues in the CDR3. The V gene's germline CDR1 is LNHDA and CDR2 SQIVND (reference sequence). Trimming pared 6 bases from V and 0 bases from J, leaving 15 bases between. The CDR3 nucleotides are TGTGCCAGTAGCATAACTGCCCGAGCCTCTGGGGCCAACGTCCTGACTTTC. Protein sequence: CASSITARASGANVLTF.

The chain uses TRBV30 and TRBJ2-1; 8 nucleotides match TRBD2. Unmatched junction bases numbered 5, after V lost 1 base and J lost 0 bases. CDR1 and CDR2 from the germline V gene are GTSNPN and SVGIG (reference sequence). This CDR3 region has 16 residues. The CDR3 here is CAWSGLAGSSYNEQFF. The CDR3, as DNA: TGTGCCTGGAGTGGGCTAGCGGGCAGCTCCTACAATGAGCAGTTCTTC.

The chain has TRBV24-1 and TRBJ1-5; D may be TRBD1 (5 bases). Germline CDR1 KGHDR, CDR2 SFDVKD. Trimming removed 7 bases from V and 6 bases from J, with 12 bases in between. The CDR3 extends over 13 amino acids. CDR3 loop: CATSQGPGQPQHF. For the CDR3, the DNA is TGTGCCACCAGCCAGGGACCGGGTCAGCCCCAGCATTTT.

The V and J genes are TRBV30 and TRBJ1-5; D remains ambiguous. V dropped 0 bases and J dropped 5 bases, with 11 bases sitting between them. The CDR3 consists of 14 residues. Germline V lookup: CDR1 GTSNPN, CDR2 SVGIG (reference sequence). The CDR3: CAWSVGNTDQPQHF. The CDR3 DNA reads TGTGCCTGGAGTGTAGGCAATACCGATCAGCCCCAGCATTTT.

This rearrangement joins TRBV5-1 to TRBJ2-7; 9 nucleotides line up with TRBD1. CDR1 and CDR2 from the germline V gene are SGHRS and YFSETQ. The CDR3 spans 15 residues. The J segment lost 4 bases and the V segment lost 5 bases, leaving 10 bases of the junction unmatched. CDR3 region: CASRNLQGAGYEQYF. The CDR3 nucleotides are TGCGCCAGCAGGAACCTACAGGGGGCCGGGTACGAGCAGTACTTC.

DNA of the CDR3: TGTGCCAGCGTTCATAACACTGAAGCTTTCTTT. Translating gives CASVHNTEAFF. The rearrangement links TRBV6-6 to TRBJ1-1; D unresolved. Trimming left V 8 bases short and J 2 bases short, with 6 bases between. The CDR3 consists of 11 residues. The germline V gene has CDR1 MNHNY and CDR2 SVGAGI (reference sequence).

This rearrangement joins TRBV6-5 to TRBJ1-2, with D possibly TRBD1 on 5 matching bases. This CDR3 is 12 amino acids long. Trimming took off 10 bases at V and 6 bases at J, with 15 bases between the two ends. CDR1 is MNHEY, CDR2 SVGAGI, per germline. CDR3 residues: CAIRTPANGYTF. The CDR3 coding sequence is TGTGCCATCAGGACACCTGCTAATGGCTACACCTTC.

As to this clone: Different DNA sequences within this sample yield the same CDR3. This chain connects TRBV7-2 to TRBJ2-7; D not certain. Trimming took off 1 base at V and 2 bases at J, with 6 bases between the two ends. The CDR3 sequence is 13 residues long. Germline-derived CDR1 and CDR2 are SGHTA and FQGNSA. Here the CDR3 reads CASSLGRAYEQYF. Written as DNA, the CDR3 is TGTGCCAGCAGCTTAGGAAGGGCCTACGAGCAGTACTTC.

This clone turned up a few times. This rearrangement joins TRBV5-5 to TRBJ1-5; 7 bases are a match to TRBD1. Germline CDR1 reads SGHKS; CDR2 reads YYEKEE (reference sequence). The J segment lost 1 base and the V segment lost 4 bases, leaving 5 bases of the junction unmatched. The CDR3 has 15 residues. Written as DNA, the CDR3 is TGTGCCAGCAGCGTCGGACAGGCGAGCAATCAGCCCCAGCATTTT. It encodes CASSVGQASNQPQHF. The whole variable domain, remainder taken from reference TRBV5-5 and TRBJ1-5, is DAGVTQSPTHLIKTRGQQVTLRCSPISGHKSVSWYQQVLGQGPQFIFQYYEKEERGRGNFPDRFSARQFPNYSSELNVNALLLGDSALYLCASSVGQASNQPQHFGDGTRLSIL.

This chain connects TRBV3-1 (or the pseudogene TRBV3-2) to TRBJ2-2; TRBD2 aligns across 9 bases. From germline, CDR1 is LGHDT and CDR2 YNNKEL (reference sequence). Germline trimming cut 0 bases from V and 7 bases from J; bases unmatched to any gene: 12. CDR3 length: 18 residues. CDR3 amino acids: CASSQDRLWTSEYGELFF. The CDR3 nucleotides read TGTGCCAGCAGCCAAGATAGGTTATGGACTAGCGAATACGGGGAGCTGTTTTTT.

The chain couples TRBV2 to TRBJ1-2; the match to TRBD1 covers 8 bases. V lost 6 bases, J lost 6 bases, and 9 bases stayed unmatched. Germline V gene data show CDR1 as SNHLY and CDR2 as FYNNEI. This CDR3 region has 14 residues. The CDR3: CASSQGAGEHGYTF. CDR3 nucleotide sequence: TGTGCCAGCAGCCAGGGGGCGGGGGAGCATGGCTACACCTTC.